The T cell receptor (beta chain) described here comes from a study of cytomegalovirus exposure and HLA in healthy donors. With respect to this clone: Its antigen is unknown.

From germline, CDR1 is LGHNA and CDR2 YNFKEQ. CDR3 length: 16 residues. V lost 0 bases to trimming and J lost 3 bases, with 12 bases between them. Study results and limitations: In vitro, three CMV-associated chains proved specific for CMV antigens. Reportedly, cytomegalovirus status was diagnosed with high sensitivity and specificity.

It was with 60 Vbeta and 13 Jbeta primers that the PCR ran. Method: immunoSEQ multiplex PCR; TCRdb's copy keeps in-frame clones and lacks some. The sample holds about 190,000 clones, roughly 80% seen once. Sequenced input: PBMCs. The receptor was isolated from a man aged 40-49 years in good health and CMV-seropositive. This chain connects TRBV4-2 to TRBJ2-1; possibly TRBD2 for D (6 bases). This chain's CDR3 is CASSQEPGLVYNEQFF. CDR3 nucleotides: TGTGCCAGCAGCCAAGAACCGGGACTGGTCTACAATGAGCAGTTCTTC.